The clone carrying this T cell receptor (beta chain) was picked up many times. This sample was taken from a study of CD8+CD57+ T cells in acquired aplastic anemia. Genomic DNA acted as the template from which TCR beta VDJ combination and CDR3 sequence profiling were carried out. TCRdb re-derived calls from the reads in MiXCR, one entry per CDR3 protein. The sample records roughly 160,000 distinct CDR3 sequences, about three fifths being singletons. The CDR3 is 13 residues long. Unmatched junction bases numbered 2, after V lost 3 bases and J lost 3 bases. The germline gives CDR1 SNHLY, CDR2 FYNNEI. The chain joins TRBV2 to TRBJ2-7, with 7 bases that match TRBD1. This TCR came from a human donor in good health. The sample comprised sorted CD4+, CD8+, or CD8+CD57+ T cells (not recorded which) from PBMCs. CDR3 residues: CASSEGDSYEQYF. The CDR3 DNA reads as TGTGCCAGCAGTGAGGGGGACAGCTACGAGCAGTACTTC.